These 25 T cell receptor beta chains came from one sample sequenced in a study of T-cell reconstitution after alpha-beta-depleted transplantation in children. Unique molecular identifiers tagged the TCRbeta library. Using its own MiXCR run on the PCR reads, TCRdb lists one record per CDR3 protein. Counted here are some 550,000 distinct CDR3 sequences, around 20% occurring once; the ten biggest clones make up 3.3%. The starting material was PBMCs from the stem cell graft donor, obtained from the stem cell graft. The receptors shown here come from a human donor who donated a stem cell graft to a child with acute lymphoblastic leukemia.

The rearrangement joins TRBV5-1 to TRBJ1-5; D not resolved. V dropped 5 bases and J dropped 0 bases, with 15 bases sitting between them. In germline, CDR1 is SGHRS, CDR2 YFSETQ. The CDR3 is 16 residues long. The DNA for the CDR3 is TGCGCCAGCAGTAGGAGGGTGAGGCTTAGCAATCAGCCCCAGCATTTT. Translating it yields CASSRRVRLSNQPQHF.

There are many counts of this clonotype. The chain uses TRBV10-3 and TRBJ2-5, with a tentative D call TRBD2 (6 bases). Trimming stripped 9 bases from V and 3 bases from J, with 11 bases between. The length of the CDR3 is 12 residues. CDR1 and CDR2 (germline): ENHRY, SYGVKD. Written as DNA, the CDR3 is TGTGCCATGAAAGGAGGGAAAGAGACCCAGTACTTC. Encoded protein: CAMKGGKETQYF.

This clonotype was counted between two and nine times. The chain has TRBV20-1 and TRBJ2-7; 12 bases line up with TRBD2. CDR1 and CDR2 (germline): DFQATT, SNEGSKA (reference sequence). The V segment lost 5 bases and the J segment 3 bases; nucleotides outside the gene matches: 8. The CDR3 runs 15 residues. The CDR3 reads CSARRLAGDYYEQYF. CDR3 nucleotide sequence: TGCAGTGCTCGAAGACTAGCGGGGGACTACTACGAGCAGTACTTC.

CDR3 bases: TGCAGTGCTAGAGATCTGGTGGAGACCGGGGAGCTGTTTTTT. Its protein product is CSARDLVETGELFF. The V gene is TRBV20-1, the J gene TRBJ2-2, with D unclear. CDR1 DFQATT and CDR2 SNEGSKA come from the germline V gene (reference sequence). The CDR3 sequence is 14 residues long. The V gene lost 0 bases and the J gene lost 5 bases, with 10 bases spanning the gap.

This clonotype was picked up a small number of times. The rearrangement links TRBV12-3 or TRBV12-4 to TRBJ2-3; D could derive from TRBD1 or TRBD2 (5 bases each). V was pared by 5 bases and J by 4 bases, with 10 bases between. The CDR3 is 13 amino acids. This CDR3 is CASSPLGADTQYF. CDR3 coding DNA: TGTGCCAGCAGTCCCCTGGGGGCAGATACGCAGTATTTT.

In this sample, this clonotype turned up a few times. The V gene is TRBV25-1, the J gene TRBJ2-2; TRBD1 might be the D (5 bases). This CDR3 has 21 amino acids. Trimming removed 3 bases at V and 5 bases at J, with 31 bases between. Germline values: CDR1 MGHDK, CDR2 SYGVNS. As DNA, the CDR3 is TGTGCCAGCAGTGACCACCTCAATACAGGCTCGGAACCTAAAGATACCGGGGAGCTGTTTTTT. Amino acids: CASSDHLNTGSEPKDTGELFF.

This clonotype turned up a few times. The rearrangement joins TRBV20-1 to TRBJ1-5, with unresolved D. V lost 3 bases to trimming and J lost 4 bases, with 13 bases between them. CDR1 and CDR2 from the germline V gene are DFQATT and SNEGSKA (reference sequence). This CDR3 has 14 residues. CDR3 sequence reads: CSASRAARNQPQHF. DNA of the CDR3: TGCAGTGCTAGTAGGGCGGCCAGGAATCAGCCCCAGCATTTT.

Regarding this clonotype: In this CDR3 the conserved last residue, phenylalanine or tryptophan, is missing, so a read error is likely. The chain is built from TRBV27 and TRBJ2-7; either TRBD1 or TRBD2 may supply D (5 bases each). The CDR3 sequence is 14 residues long. The germline gives CDR1 MNHEY, CDR2 SMNVEV (reference sequence). The V end lost 5 bases, the J end lost 2 bases, and 13 bases lay between the germline ends. The CDR3 nucleotides are TGTGCCAGCAGTCCCGGGACGCTTCCCTACGAGCAGTACTTG. It encodes CASSPGTLPYEQYL.

V usage is TRBV12-3 or TRBV12-4 and J usage is TRBJ2-1; D gene uncertain. Trimming took off 5 bases at V and 4 bases at J, with 9 bases between the two ends. CDR3 length equals 13 residues. The CDR3: CASSGKGYNEQFF. The DNA for the CDR3 is TGTGCCAGCAGTGGTAAAGGGTACAATGAGCAGTTCTTC.

This clonotype was recorded a few times. The chain carries TRBV29-1 and TRBJ2-7; 10 bases align to TRBD2. The CDR3 is 13 amino acids. After removal of 7 bases from V and 2 bases from J, the junction contained 5 bases not matched to a gene. Germline CDR1 reads SQVTM; CDR2 reads ANQGSEA. The CDR3 region is CSALAGEAYEQYF. CDR3 DNA sequence: TGCAGCGCGCTAGCGGGAGAGGCCTACGAGCAGTACTTC.

This clonotype has more than one count but fewer than ten. V gene TRBV20-1 combines with J gene TRBJ2-7; the D gene is possibly TRBD2 (5 bases). The CDR3 loop spans 15 amino acids. The germline V gene has CDR1 DFQATT and CDR2 SNEGSKA (reference sequence). Trimming removed 5 bases at V and 2 bases at J, with 19 bases between. CDR3 residues: CSAGSNGEPTYEQYF. In DNA form, the CDR3 reads TGCAGTGCTGGTTCAAACGGGGAACCCACCTACGAGCAGTACTTC.

This chain links TRBV7-3 with TRBJ2-1; 7 bases agree with TRBD2. The CDR3 runs to 15 residues. Germline lookup yields CDR1 SGHTA and CDR2 FQGTGA. The J segment lost 8 bases and the V segment lost 2 bases, leaving 9 bases of the junction unmatched. CDR3 protein: CASSLRGRATDEQFF. The DNA for the CDR3 is TGTGCCAGCAGCTTACGAGGGAGGGCCACGGATGAGCAGTTCTTC.

The CDR3 DNA sequence: TGCAGCGTTGAAGATCCCAGGGAGAACACCGGGGAGCTGTTTTTT. This encodes CSVEDPRENTGELFF. The chain uses TRBV29-1 and TRBJ2-2, with D possibly matching TRBD1 (5 bases). This CDR3 region has 15 residues. V lost 0 bases, J lost 1 base, and 9 bases lay in between. CDR1 and CDR2 (germline): SQVTM, ANQGSEA.

The chain carries TRBV9 and TRBJ2-7; D is uncertain. The CDR3 is made up of 15 amino acids. Germline V CDR1 and CDR2: SGDLS, YYNGEE. V was trimmed by 3 bases and J by 1 base, leaving 14 bases between them. The CDR3 DNA sequence: TGTGCCAGCAGCGCGTCCGCGGTTACGTCCTACGAGCAGTACTTC. It translates to CASSASAVTSYEQYF.

In its sample, this clonotype was seen a few times. This rearrangement joins TRBV5-1 to TRBJ2-7, with a weak D call TRBD2 (6 bases). V was cut by 4 bases and J by 2 bases, with 22 bases left in between. The CDR3 has 17 residues. Germline-derived CDR1 and CDR2 are SGHRS and YFSETQ. Here the CDR3 reads CASSKSLADPTPYEQYF. CDR3 nucleotides: TGCGCCAGCAGCAAATCGTTAGCGGACCCGACCCCCTACGAGCAGTACTTC.

V and J are TRBV27 and TRBJ1-6; D call uncertain. V lost 8 bases to trimming and J lost 10 bases, with 15 bases between them. This CDR3 has 13 amino acids. Germline V gene data show CDR1 as MNHEY and CDR2 as SMNVEV (reference sequence). The CDR3 nucleotides are TGTGCCAGCGGCCTCAACACAGTCTCACCCCTCCACTTT. Its translation is CASGLNTVSPLHF.

This clonotype showed up just once. CDR3 protein: CASSLIGQGSGYTF. DNA for the CDR3: TGCGCCAGCAGCTTAATCGGACAGGGAAGTGGCTACACCTTC. V usage is TRBV5-1 and J usage is TRBJ1-2; 8 nucleotides match TRBD1. The CDR3 totals 14 residues. With V trimmed by 2 bases and J by 7 bases, 7 bases remained unmatched. Looked up from germline, CDR1 is SGHRS and CDR2 is YFSETQ.

CDR3 in DNA: TGTGCCAGCAGTCAAGCTAGCGGGAGGAATGAGCAGTTCTTC. Its translation: CASSQASGRNEQFF. The chain recombines TRBV12-3 or TRBV12-4 with TRBJ2-1, with 11 bases aligning to TRBD2. The J segment lost 7 bases and the V segment lost 5 bases, leaving 4 bases of the junction unmatched. The CDR3 runs 14 residues.

The chain recombines TRBV5-1 with TRBJ2-1; D call uncertain. The CDR3 extends over 14 amino acids. The germline CDR1 and CDR2 sequences are SGHRS and YFSETQ. V lost 4 bases and J 3 bases, leaving 11 bases between the germline ends. This CDR3 is CASSDSTHYNEQFF. The CDR3 bases are TGCGCCAGCAGCGACTCTACTCACTACAATGAGCAGTTCTTC.

Only a few counts were recorded for this clonotype. V and J are TRBV18 and TRBJ2-5; D gene ambiguous. V was trimmed by 0 bases and J by 4 bases, leaving 6 bases between them. The length of the CDR3 is 13 residues. Germline CDR1 and CDR2: KGHSH and LQKENI. Here the CDR3 reads CASSPPYGETQYF. The CDR3 DNA is TGTGCCAGCTCACCACCCTACGGAGAGACCCAGTACTTC.

There are many counts of this clonotype. V gene TRBV29-1 combines with J gene TRBJ1-1; D is unclear. Trimming pared 2 bases from V and 0 bases from J, leaving 4 bases between. CDR1 SQVTM and CDR2 ANQGSEA come from the germline V gene. This CDR3 is built from 12 residues. The CDR3 DNA follows: TGCAGCGTTGAAAGGGTGAACACTGAAGCTTTCTTT. It specifies CSVERVNTEAFF.

In DNA form, the CDR3 reads TGTGCCAGCAGCCGGGACAGGGGGCTTGATGAGCAGTTCTTC. Amino acids: CASSRDRGLDEQFF. This rearrangement joins TRBV27 to TRBJ2-1; 12 nucleotides line up with TRBD1. The CDR3 sequence is 14 residues long. CDR1 is MNHEY and CDR2 is SMNVEV in the germline V gene (reference sequence). V lost 6 bases to trimming and J lost 8 bases; unmatched junction nucleotides: 5.

This clonotype has only a few counts. The V call is TRBV20-1, the J call TRBJ2-3; no firm D call. The CDR3 sequence is 12 residues long. Trimming cost V 3 bases and J 4 bases, with 8 bases left between them. Germline CDR1 is DFQATT and CDR2 is SNEGSKA (reference sequence). CDR3 in amino acids: CSARPSPDTQYF. The CDR3 nucleotides read TGCAGTGCTAGGCCCAGTCCAGATACGCAGTATTTT.

This clonotype has more than one count but fewer than ten. The V call is TRBV6-1, the J call TRBJ2-5; 12 positions match TRBD2. V lost 4 bases to trimming and J lost 4 bases; unmatched junction nucleotides: 7. CDR3 length: 16 residues. CDR1 is MNHNS, CDR2 SASEGT, per germline. The CDR3 region is CASSGLTSGRGETQYF. The CDR3 nucleotides read TGTGCCAGCAGTGGTTTGACTAGCGGGAGAGGAGAGACCCAGTACTTC.

This chain connects TRBV18 to TRBJ2-2; TRBD2 aligns across 7 bases. The CDR3 consists of 16 residues. V lost 2 bases, J lost 0 bases, and 3 bases stayed unmatched. The germline gives CDR1 KGHSH, CDR2 LQKENI. DNA for the CDR3: TGTGCCAGCTCACCAGGGAGCGGGGCGAACACCGGGGAGCTGTTTTTT. This translates into CASSPGSGANTGELFF. Full variable domain (missing parts from reference TRBV18 and TRBJ2-2): NAGVMQNPRHLVRRRGQEARLRCSPMKGHSHVYWYRQLPEEGLKFMVYLQKENIIDESGMPKERFSAEFPKEGPSILRIQQVVRGDSAAYFCASSPGSGANTGELFFGEGSRLTVL.